The T cell receptor (beta chain) under discussion was sequenced for a study of patients and donors after allogeneic stem cell transplantation. TCRdb reanalysed the RT-PCR reads using MiXCR and keeps one entry per CDR3 protein. The table has 95,000 to 120,000 distinct CDR3 sequences, around 35% seen once. As to this clonotype: At one boundary the junction diverges from the germline segment, which might be a read error.

The CDR3 contains 14 residues. Germline V gene data show CDR1 as LGHNA and CDR2 as YSLEER. Sequencing used blood, either unsorted or a sorted T cell fraction (not recorded which). The sequence came from a human donor who was either an allogeneic HSCT recipient or a stem cell or donor lymphocyte infusion donor (not recorded which). It is not recorded whose cells these are; they may come from a transplant donor. The rearrangement links TRBV4-3 to TRBJ1-3; 7 nucleotides align to TRBD1. CDR3 region: CASSPQGRLNTMYF. As DNA, the CDR3 is TGCGCCAGCAGTCCACAGGGGCGATTAAACACCATGTATTTT.